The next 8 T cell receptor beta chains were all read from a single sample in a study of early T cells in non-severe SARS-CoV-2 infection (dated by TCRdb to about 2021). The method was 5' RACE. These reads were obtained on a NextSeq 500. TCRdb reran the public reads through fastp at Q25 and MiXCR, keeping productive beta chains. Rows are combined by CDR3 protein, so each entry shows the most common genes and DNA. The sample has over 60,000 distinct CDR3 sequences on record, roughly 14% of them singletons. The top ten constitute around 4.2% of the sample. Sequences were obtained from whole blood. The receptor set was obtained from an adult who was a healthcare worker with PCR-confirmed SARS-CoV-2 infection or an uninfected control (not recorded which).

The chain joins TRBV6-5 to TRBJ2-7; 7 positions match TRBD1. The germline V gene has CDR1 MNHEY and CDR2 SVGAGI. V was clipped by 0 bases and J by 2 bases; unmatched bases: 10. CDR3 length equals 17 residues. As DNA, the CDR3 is TGTGCCAGCAGTTACTCCGCTCCCCGGGACAGACCCTACGAGCAGTACTTC. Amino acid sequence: CASSYSAPRDRPYEQYF.

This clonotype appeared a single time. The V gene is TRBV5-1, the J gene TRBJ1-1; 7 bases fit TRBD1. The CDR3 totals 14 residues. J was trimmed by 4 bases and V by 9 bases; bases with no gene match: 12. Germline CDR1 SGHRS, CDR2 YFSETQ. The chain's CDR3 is CATTTPGGATEAFF. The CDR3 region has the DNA TGCGCCACCACAACCCCAGGGGGTGCCACTGAAGCTTTCTTT. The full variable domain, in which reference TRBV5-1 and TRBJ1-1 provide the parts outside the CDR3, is KAGVTQTPRYLIKTRGQQVTLSCSPISGHRSVSWYQQTPGQGLQFLFEYFSETQRNKGNFPGRFSGRQFSNSRSEMNVSTLELGDSALYLCATTTPGGATEAFFGQGTRLTVV.

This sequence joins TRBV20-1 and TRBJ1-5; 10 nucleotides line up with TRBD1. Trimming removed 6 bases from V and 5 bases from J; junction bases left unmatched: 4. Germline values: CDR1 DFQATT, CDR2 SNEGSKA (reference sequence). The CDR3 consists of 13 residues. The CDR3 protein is CSAPGTGDQPQHF. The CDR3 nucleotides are TGCAGTGCCCCCGGGACAGGGGATCAGCCCCAGCATTTT.

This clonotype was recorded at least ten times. CDR3 sequence reads: CASSDLLGAFF. DNA of the CDR3: TGCGCCAGCAGTGACCTTCTAGGAGCTTTCTTT. J is TRBJ1-1 and V is TRBV10-2, with D unresolved. This CDR3 comprises 11 residues. V lost 3 bases, J lost 10 bases, and 9 bases lay in between. Germline V gene data show CDR1 as WSHSY and CDR2 as SAAADI.

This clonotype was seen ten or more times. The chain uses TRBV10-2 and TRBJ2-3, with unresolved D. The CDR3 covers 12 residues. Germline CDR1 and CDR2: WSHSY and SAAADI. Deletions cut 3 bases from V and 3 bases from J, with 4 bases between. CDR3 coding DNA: TGCGCCAGCAGTGACGGGACAGATACGCAGTATTTT. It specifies CASSDGTDTQYF.

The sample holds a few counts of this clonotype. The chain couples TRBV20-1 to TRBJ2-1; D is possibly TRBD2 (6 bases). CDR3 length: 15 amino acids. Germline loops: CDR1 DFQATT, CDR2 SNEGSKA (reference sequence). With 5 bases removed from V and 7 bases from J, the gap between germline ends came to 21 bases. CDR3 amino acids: CSACPLRGVCNEQFF. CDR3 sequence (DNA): TGCAGTGCTTGCCCTCTCCGCGGGGTATGTAATGAGCAGTTCTTC.

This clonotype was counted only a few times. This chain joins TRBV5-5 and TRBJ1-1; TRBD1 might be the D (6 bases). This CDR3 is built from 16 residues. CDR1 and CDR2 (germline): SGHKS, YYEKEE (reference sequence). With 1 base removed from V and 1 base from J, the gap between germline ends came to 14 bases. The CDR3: CASSLYGTGTNTEAFF. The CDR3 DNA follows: TGTGCCAGCAGCTTGTACGGTACAGGGACGAACACTGAAGCTTTCTTT.

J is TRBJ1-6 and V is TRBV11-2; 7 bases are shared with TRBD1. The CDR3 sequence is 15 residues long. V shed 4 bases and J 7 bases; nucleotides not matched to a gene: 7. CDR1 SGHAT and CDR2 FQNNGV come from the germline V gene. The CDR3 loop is CASSSSDRENSPLHF. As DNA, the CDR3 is TGTGCCAGCAGCTCCTCCGACAGGGAGAATTCACCCCTCCACTTT.